Following are 23 T cell receptor beta chains from one sample sequenced in a study of shared clonotypes between healthy human individuals. Some clones are missing from TCRdb's copy, which holds only in-frame ones; the method was immunoSEQ multiplex PCR. The sample shows 2,500,000 or so clones, 93% of them seen only once. Source material: naive CD4+ T cells from PBMCs. Subset specified: CD45RA+ positively selected. The source is a man aged 18 to 30 in good health. Some clones in this sample may be carry-over from other donors' samples.

The chain is built from TRBV28 and TRBJ2-1, with a weak D call TRBD2 (6 bases). The V and J ends lost 7 bases and 6 bases respectively, with 19 bases between them. This CDR3 comprises 15 residues. The germline V gene has CDR1 MDHEN and CDR2 SYDVKM. The chain's CDR3 is CASIFRGKGTNEQFF. The CDR3 region has the DNA TGTGCCAGCATATTTCGGGGGAAGGGTACCAATGAGCAGTTCTTC.

The gene calls are TRBV5-1 and TRBJ2-1, with D unresolved. CDR1 and CDR2 from the germline V gene are SGHRS and YFSETQ. Trimming cost V 0 bases and J 7 bases, with 23 bases left between them. CDR3 length: 18 amino acids. CDR3 nucleotide sequence: TGCGCCAGCAGCTTGGAAGAATTCCGCGGCCTCGTTCGGAATGAGCAGTTCTTC. Translating it yields CASSLEEFRGLVRNEQFF.

V gene TRBV7-2 combines with J gene TRBJ2-1; 8 positions match TRBD1. CDR3 length: 17 amino acids. V lost 2 bases to trimming and J lost 8 bases; unmatched junction nucleotides: 14. The germline V gene encodes CDR1 SGHTA and CDR2 FQGNSA. CDR3 coding DNA: TGTGCCAGCAGCTTACCCCCCGGAGACAGGGGAGAACATGAGCAGTTCTTC. It translates to CASSLPPGDRGEHEQFF.

The chain employs TRBV6-5 and TRBJ1-3, with TRBD1 as a possible D gene (6 bases). The CDR3 is 15 amino acids. Germline assignment: CDR1 MNHEY and CDR2 SVGAGI. The V end lost 7 bases, the J end lost 3 bases, and 16 bases lay between the germline ends. The CDR3 loop is CASTPVGGGGNTIYF. The CDR3 DNA follows: TGTGCCAGCACGCCCGTTGGGGGCGGTGGAAACACCATATATTTT.

On this clone itself: In the same sample, other DNA sequences code for this CDR3. CDR3 in DNA: TGTGCCAGCAGCGTAGCTAGCGGGAGAGCAGATACGCAGTATTTT. As protein: CASSVASGRADTQYF. The rearrangement links TRBV9 to TRBJ2-3, with TRBD2 matching over 10 bases. This CDR3 region has 15 residues. The V gene's germline CDR1 is SGDLS and CDR2 YYNGEE. After removal of 0 bases from V and 4 bases from J, the junction contained 2 bases not matched to a gene.

On this clone: Other DNA sequences in the same sample also yield this CDR3. J is TRBJ1-1 and V is TRBV18; possibly TRBD1 for D (5 bases). This CDR3 spans 14 amino acids. The germline V and J ends were trimmed by 3 bases and 1 base, with 9 bases remaining between them. CDR1 KGHSH and CDR2 LQKENI come from the germline V gene. Here the CDR3 DNA reads TGTGCCAGCTCACCTGGGACGGCGAACACTGAAGCTTTCTTT. Translation: CASSPGTANTEAFF. The full variable domain, completed using reference TRBV18 and TRBJ1-1, is NAGVMQNPRHLVRRRGQEARLRCSPMKGHSHVYWYRQLPEEGLKFMVYLQKENIIDESGMPKERFSAEFPKEGPSILRIQQVVRGDSAAYFCASSPGTANTEAFFGQGTRLTVV.

This clone was observed once. This sequence joins TRBV11-1 and TRBJ2-2; 8 bases map to TRBD2. The CDR3 runs 15 residues. Germline CDR1 and CDR2: SGHAT and FQDESV (reference sequence). V gave up 9 bases and J gave up 3 bases; unmatched junction bases: 9. CDR3 DNA: TGTGCCAGTACCGCGGGGGGCCGGGACACCGGGGAGCTGTTTTTT. Translated, it gives CASTAGGRDTGELFF.

The V and J genes are TRBV4-3 and TRBJ1-3, with D hard to call. There are 16 residues in the CDR3. V was pared by 0 bases and J by 0 bases, with 9 bases between. The germline V gene encodes CDR1 LGHNA and CDR2 YSLEER. CDR3 in amino acids: CASSQDLRISGNTIYF. In DNA form, the CDR3 reads TGCGCCAGCAGCCAAGACTTGCGGATCTCTGGAAACACCATATATTTT.

CDR3 protein: CASTSGGAPEAFF. As DNA, the CDR3 is TGTGCCAGCACCTCCGGAGGGGCACCTGAAGCTTTCTTT. The rearrangement links TRBV28 to TRBJ1-1; TRBD1 might be the D (5 bases). The CDR3 extends over 13 amino acids. Between the trimmed V and J ends, which lost 7 bases and 6 bases, there was a span of 15 bases. CDR1 MDHEN and CDR2 SYDVKM come from the germline V gene. The whole variable domain, filled in from reference TRBV28 and TRBJ1-1, reads DVKVTQSSRYLVKRTGEKVFLECVQDMDHENMFWYRQDPGLGLRLIYFSYDVKMKEKGDIPEGYSVSREKKERFSLILESASTNQTSMYLCASTSGGAPEAFFGQGTRLTVV.

The rearrangement links TRBV15 to TRBJ1-2; D is uncertain. CDR3 length: 19 amino acids. Between the trimmed V and J ends, which lost 1 base and 1 base, there was a span of 22 bases. Germline V gene lookup returns CDR1 LNHNV and CDR2 YYDKDF (reference sequence). For the CDR3, the DNA is TGTGCCACCAGCAGAGCCCCTCGACGGACGGCCCCCTATAACTATGGCTACACCTTC. Its translation is CATSRAPRRTAPYNYGYTF.

The chain has TRBV4-2 and TRBJ2-7, with D possibly being TRBD2 (6 bases). Per germline, CDR1 LGHNA and CDR2 YNFKEQ. The CDR3 has 15 amino acids. Between the trimmed V and J ends, which lost 4 bases and 6 bases, there was a span of 19 bases. DNA of the CDR3: TGTGCCAGCAGCCCCTCGTGGAGGCAGGGAGGCGAGCAGTACTTC. The encoded protein is CASSPSWRQGGEQYF.

Concerning this clone itself: The same CDR3 also results from other DNA sequences found in this sample. The chain carries TRBV6-6 and TRBJ1-2, with TRBD1 matching over 7 bases. V shed 5 bases and J 2 bases; nucleotides not matched to a gene: 2. Germline loops: CDR1 MNHNY, CDR2 SVGAGI (reference sequence). The CDR3 has 13 residues. In DNA, the CDR3 is TGTGCCAGCAGTCCGGGACAGAACTATGGCTACACCTTC. This sequence encodes CASSPGQNYGYTF.

This rearrangement joins TRBV18 to TRBJ2-7; D possibly matches TRBD1 or TRBD2 (5 bases each). Trimming removed 3 bases at V and 1 base at J, with 13 bases between. The CDR3 extends over 15 amino acids. CDR1 is KGHSH, CDR2 LQKENI, per germline. CDR3 loop: CASSPYRDGSYEQYF. The CDR3 region has the DNA TGTGCCAGCTCACCCTACCGGGACGGGTCCTACGAGCAGTACTTC.

The rearrangement uses TRBV9 and TRBJ2-5, with 7 positions matching TRBD2. The V and J ends lost 2 bases and 7 bases, in that order; junction bases with no gene match: 14. The germline V gene has CDR1 SGDLS and CDR2 YYNGEE. The CDR3 sequence is 16 residues long. CDR3 sequence: CASSVIAEAGVGTQYF. CDR3 in DNA: TGTGCCAGCAGCGTTATAGCGGAGGCGGGGGTAGGGACCCAGTACTTC.

The chain recombines TRBV28 with TRBJ1-5; D is uncertain. Germline V CDR1 and CDR2: MDHEN, SYDVKM. This CDR3 is built from 17 residues. V lost 1 base, J lost 3 bases, and 16 bases lay in between. The DNA of the CDR3 is TGTGCCAGCAGTTTATTCGGAAACATCCAGAACAATCAGCCCCAGCATTTT. This codes for CASSLFGNIQNNQPQHF.

Comments on this clone: A read error may produce the germline difference seen at one junction end. Additional DNA sequences in this sample encode the identical CDR3. V gene TRBV5-1 combines with J gene TRBJ1-2; D is ambiguous. This CDR3 is built from 11 residues. Germline V gene sequence: CDR1 SGHRS, CDR2 YFSETQ. CDR3 in amino acids: CASSANYGYTF. The CDR3 DNA follows: TGTGCCAGCAGCGCGAACTATGGCTACACCTTC.

J is TRBJ2-5 and V is TRBV5-8; 10 bases map to TRBD2. Per the germline V gene, CDR1 is SGHTS and CDR2 is YDEGEE. The CDR3 length is 15 residues. J was trimmed by 5 bases and V by 2 bases; bases with no gene match: 6. CDR3 residues: CASSFSGRAVETQYF. The CDR3 coding sequence is TGTGCCAGCAGCTTCAGCGGGAGGGCCGTGGAGACCCAGTACTTC. Full variable domain (missing parts from reference TRBV5-8 and TRBJ2-5): EAGVTQSPTHLIKTRGQQATLRCSPISGHTSVYWYQQALGLGLQFLLWYDEGEERNRGNFPPRFSGRQFPNYSSELNVNALELEDSALYLCASSFSGRAVETQYFGPGTRLLVL.

The chain recombines TRBV27 with TRBJ1-1, with no clear D. This CDR3 spans 15 amino acids. Trimming took 2 bases from V and 3 from J, leaving 13 bases between them. Per the germline V gene, CDR1 is MNHEY and CDR2 is SMNVEV (reference sequence). The CDR3 sequence is CASSLNAGADTEAFF. The CDR3 coding sequence is TGTGCCAGCAGTTTAAATGCGGGCGCGGACACTGAAGCTTTCTTT.

V is TRBV27 and J is TRBJ2-5; D is unclear. Germline V gives CDR1 MNHEY, CDR2 SMNVEV (reference sequence). The CDR3 consists of 13 residues. Deletions cut 2 bases from V and 7 bases from J, with 11 bases between. The CDR3 DNA reads as TGTGCCAGCAGTTTAACGGCCCCCGGGACCCAGTACTTC. This codes for CASSLTAPGTQYF.

The chain has TRBV28 and TRBJ1-2; D possibly corresponds to TRBD1 (6 bases). Per germline, CDR1 MDHEN and CDR2 SYDVKM. Trimming pared 6 bases from V and 1 base from J, leaving 18 bases between. CDR3 length: 16 residues. The CDR3 nucleotides are TGTGCCAGCAGCCTTACCGGACAGTTTGTTAACTATGGCTACACCTTC. It is translated as CASSLTGQFVNYGYTF.

The chain carries TRBV5-1 and TRBJ1-1; D is ambiguous. The V gene's germline CDR1 is SGHRS and CDR2 YFSETQ. V dropped 0 bases and J dropped 7 bases, with 10 bases sitting between them. The CDR3 contains 13 residues. CDR3 nucleotide sequence: TGCGCCAGCAGCTTGGCCGGGGAGGGTGAAGCTTTCTTT. The encoded protein is CASSLAGEGEAFF.

The V and J genes are TRBV6-1 and TRBJ2-1; 8 nucleotides match TRBD2. Germline V lookup: CDR1 MNHNS, CDR2 SASEGT. The CDR3 sequence is 15 residues long. V shed 4 bases and J 2 bases; nucleotides not matched to a gene: 4. DNA of the CDR3: TGTGCCAGCAGTGGGGGACTAGAGGCCTACAATGAGCAGTTCTTC. It yields the protein CASSGGLEAYNEQFF.

The V and J genes are TRBV10-3 and TRBJ1-2, with TRBD1 identical over 9 bases. V lost 7 bases, J lost 4 bases, and 4 bases stayed unmatched. Germline-derived CDR1 and CDR2 are ENHRY and SYGVKD. The CDR3 length is 13 residues. CDR3 residues: CAINKDRGYGYTF. The CDR3 DNA reads TGTGCCATCAACAAGGACAGGGGCTATGGCTACACCTTC.